The sequence of this TCR beta chain was determined in a study of a mutant IDH1 vaccine in newly diagnosed glioma. Study-wide background: The treated population exhibited a male proportion of roughly 62%, a female proportion of around 40%, and a mean age of approximately 42 years.

Described time point: week 11, during vaccination. A single vaccine dose contained 300 ug of mutant IDH1 20-mer peptide, and topical imiquimod was used with it. In the case of this clone: Antigen unknown.

Germline CDR1 is SQVTM and CDR2 is ANQGSEA. The ends were cut back, 3 bases at V and 4 bases at J, with 12 bases in the middle. This CDR3 has 13 residues. TCRdb's table, derived via immunoSEQ multiplex PCR, lists solely in-frame clones and lacks some. The sample includes about 120,000 clones, around four fifths of them seen just once. The sequence was collected from a man in his forties or fifties with glioma. Sequences were derived from PBMCs, sampled from a glioma patient whose treatment included an IDH1 peptide vaccine. V gene TRBV29-1 combines with J gene TRBJ2-5, with no clear D. The CDR3, as DNA: TGCAGCGTTGACCCGGCTATAGGAGAGACCCAGTACTTC. Its protein product is CSVDPAIGETQYF.